This entry features one T cell receptor beta chain sequence. As yet, its antigen is unknown. This entry belongs to a study of CD8 T cells in Susac syndrome. Random hexamers were used to reverse transcribe an amount of roughly 0.45 to 1 ug RNA. Each CDR3 protein is one row after TCRdb ran MiXCR on the immunoSEQ multiplex PCR reads. The top ten clones hold around 0.12% of a sample with about 130,000 distinct CDR3 sequences, around 94% of them seen once. General study points: The study admitted that it had a relatively small number of individuals in its TCR sequencing and HLA analysis.

The ends were cut back, 8 bases at V and 4 bases at J, with 12 bases in the middle. CDR3 length: 13 residues. Per the germline V gene, CDR1 is SGHNT and CDR2 is YYREEE (reference sequence). The origin of this receptor is a human donor with multiple sclerosis. The V gene is TRBV5-4, the J gene TRBJ2-2; D not certain. Source material: CD4+ T cells from PBMCs. DNA for the CDR3: TGTGCCAGTAAAAAAGCCGGCACCGGGGAGCTGTTTTTT. Translated, it gives CASKKAGTGELFF.